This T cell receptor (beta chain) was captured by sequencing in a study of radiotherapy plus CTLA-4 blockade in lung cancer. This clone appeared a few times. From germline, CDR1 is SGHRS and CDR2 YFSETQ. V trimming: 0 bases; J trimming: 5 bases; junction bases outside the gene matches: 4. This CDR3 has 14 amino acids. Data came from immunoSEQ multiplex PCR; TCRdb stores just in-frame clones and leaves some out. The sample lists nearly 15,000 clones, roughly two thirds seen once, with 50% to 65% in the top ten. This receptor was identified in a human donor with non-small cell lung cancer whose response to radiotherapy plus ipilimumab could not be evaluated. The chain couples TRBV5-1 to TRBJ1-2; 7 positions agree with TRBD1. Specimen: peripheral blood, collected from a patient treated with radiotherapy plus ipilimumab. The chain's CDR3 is CASSLGDSLYGYTF. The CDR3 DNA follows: TGCGCCAGCAGCTTGGGGGACAGCTTATATGGCTACACCTTC.